This entry concerns a single TCR beta chain. Its antigen is not known. This sample was taken from a study of T cell responses to AZD1222 COVID-19 vaccine. General study findings and limits: Clonal diversity was possibly underestimated, and white British individuals and females predominated among donors. Spike-specific TCR repertoires showed rising breadth and depth after two AZD1222 doses. Just a handful of AZD1222 recipients tested seropositive at baseline. Spike was spanned by vaccine-associated CD4 TCRs, with dominance at 160-218 and 743-854.

Sequencing used immunoSEQ multiplex PCR; TCRdb keeps in-frame clones, though not all of them. The sample lists under 140,000 clones; about nine tenths were seen once. The junction had 6 bases not matched to a gene; V was cut back by 6 bases and J by 9 bases. The CDR3 loop spans 12 amino acids. Material: peripheral blood, obtained on day 0 of AZD1222 vaccination. The rearrangement joins TRBV12-3 or TRBV12-4 to TRBJ1-1; 8 bases fit TRBD1. The sequence derives from an adult in good health. CDR3 loop: CASSEDRVKAFF. DNA for the CDR3: TGTGCCAGCAGCGAGGACAGGGTGAAAGCTTTCTTT.